The rows below give T cell receptor beta chains drawn from one sample of a study of OX40 agonist ivuxolimab in advanced cancers. Sequencing was performed with immunoSEQ multiplex PCR; in TCRdb, only in-frame clones are kept and a portion is missing. The sample includes 60,000 to 100,000 clones, 75% to 90% seen only once; the top ten take around 0.54%. The starting material was CD4+ or CD8+ T cells sorted from blood, obtained in a trial of the OX40 agonist ivuxolimab. All receptors come from an adult with an advanced solid tumor such as melanoma, head and neck, liver or kidney cancer. Both conserved end residues are part of each CDR3. Each record gives: clone size, D gene, CDR3 length, V gene, J gene, CDR3 DNA, CDR3 protein. D genes are given only for firm matches. Only part of the rows carry a size: once, few, many, or a class if the clone is expanded.

NA	NA	15	TRBV7-2	TRBJ1-3	TGTGCCAGCAGCCCTTTTAACGGGGGGGAAAACACCATATATTTT	CASSPFNGGENTIYF
NA	TRBD1	17	TRBV10-3	TRBJ1-5	TGTGCCATCAGTGAGGGACAGGGGGGTAAGAGCAATCAGCCCCAGCATTTT	CAISEGQGGKSNQPQHF
NA	NA	14	TRBV5-5	TRBJ2-7	TGTGCCAGCAGCTTGGACTACTACTCCTACGAGCAGTACTTC	CASSLDYYSYEQYF
NA	NA	15	TRBV5-4	TRBJ1-2	TGTGCCAGCAGCTTGGGAGGGGGAGAATCCTATGGCTACACCTTC	CASSLGGGESYGYTF
once	NA	16	TRBV27	TRBJ2-1	TGTGCCAGCAGTTTAAGAGGACAAGTACCCAACAATGAGCAGTTCTTC	CASSLRGQVPNNEQFF
NA	TRBD1	15	TRBV9	TRBJ1-2	TGTGCCAGCAGCGTAGACGGCAGGGGGCGAGATGGCTACACCTTC	CASSVDGRGRDGYTF
NA	NA	13	TRBV6-5	TRBJ1-2	TGTGCCAGCAGCACGGGGGTGGATCGCGGCTACACCTTC	CASSTGVDRGYTF
NA	NA	15	TRBV30	TRBJ1-1	TGTGCCTGGAGTGTACGGCTTACAGTGAACACTGAAGCTTTCTTT	CAWSVRLTVNTEAFF
NA	NA	15	TRBV18	TRBJ1-3	TGTGCCAGCTCACCATTCAGTAGCCTTGGAAACACCATATATTTT	CASSPFSSLGNTIYF
NA	NA	16	TRBV21-1	TRBJ2-1	TGTGCCAGCACATTCCAGGACAGGGGGAAGTACAATGAGCAGTTCTTC	CASTFQDRGKYNEQFF
once	NA	14	TRBV19	TRBJ1-1	TGTGCCAGTAGTATCGGGAGGGTTAACACTGAAGCTTTCTTT	CASSIGRVNTEAFF
NA	TRBD1	14	TRBV27	TRBJ2-7	TGTGCCAGCGCTAACAGGGGGCTAAACTACGAGCAGTACTTC	CASANRGLNYEQYF
NA	NA	15	TRBV7-2	TRBJ1-1	TGTGCCAGCAGCTATCAGCGGGGGAAGGGCACTGAAGCTTTCTTT	CASSYQRGKGTEAFF
once	NA	14	TRBV1	TRBJ2-2	TGCACCAGCAGCCTCGGGGGGAGGACCGGGGAGCTGTTTTTT	CTSSLGGRTGELFF
NA	NA	14	TRBV25-1	TRBJ1-2	TGTGCCAGCAGTGCAGGAGGGGGTGGGTATGGCTACACCTTC	CASSAGGGGYGYTF
NA	TRBD1	16	TRBV27	TRBJ2-2	TGTGCCAGCAGTTTGTGGGCAGGGGGCCCCACCGGGGAGCTGTTTTTT	CASSLWAGGPTGELFF
NA	NA	13	TRBV30	TRBJ1-5	TGTGCCTGGAAACCCGACCTCCATCAGCCCCAGCATTTT	CAWKPDLHQPQHF
NA	NA	15	TRBV15	TRBJ2-6	TGTGCCACCAGCAGAGACCGCAGCGGGGCCAACGTCCTGACTTTC	CATSRDRSGANVLTF
NA	NA	16	TRBV28	TRBJ2-1	TGTGCCAGCAGTTTATTACTAGCACTAAACTCCAATGAGCAGTTCTTC	CASSLLLALNSNEQFF
NA	NA	15	TRBV2	TRBJ2-1	TGTGCCAGCCTGTGGCAGGGGATAGGAGGCAATGAGCAGTTCTTC	CASLWQGIGGNEQFF
NA	NA	15	TRBV27	TRBJ2-1	TGTGCCAGCCGAGGGCTCAGGTCCTCCTACAATGAGCAGTTCTTC	CASRGLRSSYNEQFF
few	NA	13	TRBV5-1	TRBJ1-6	TGCGCCAGCACCGAGACAGATAATTCACCCCTCCACTTT	CASTETDNSPLHF
NA	NA	15	TRBV10-3	TRBJ2-3	TGTGCCATCAGTGGATTCGGACCTAGCACAGATACGCAGTATTTT	CAISGFGPSTDTQYF
NA	NA	11	TRBV30	TRBJ2-1	TGTGCCTGGAGTCGGACGGAGGAGCAGTTCTTC	CAWSRTEEQFF
NA	TRBD2	16	TRBV27	TRBJ2-1	TGTGCCAGCAGTTGGAGGGCGGGGGTGGGACTCAATGAGCAGTTCTTC	CASSWRAGVGLNEQFF
NA	NA	13	TRBV7-2	TRBJ2-7	TGTGCCAGCAGCTCCTGGAGACAGGACGAGCAGTACTTC	CASSSWRQDEQYF
NA	NA	14	TRBV6-1	TRBJ2-7	TGTGCCAGATTTAGGACCTTTCGTGGGTACGAGCAGTACTTC	CARFRTFRGYEQYF
NA	TRBD1	19	TRBV4-1	TRBJ1-2	TGCGCCAGCAGCCAAGTTACCCGGAGACGGGACAGACCTAACTATGGCTACACCTTC	CASSQVTRRRDRPNYGYTF
NA	NA	14	TRBV7-8	TRBJ2-1	TGTGCCAGCTCCTGGGGGGTGACCTACAATGAGCAGTTCTTC	CASSWGVTYNEQFF